The rows below give T cell receptor beta chains drawn from one sample of a study of blood T cell repertoires in COVID-19. Some clones are missing from TCRdb's copy, which holds only in-frame ones; the method was immunoSEQ multiplex PCR. The table has 120,000 to 150,000 clones, around 88% seen once. Sequencing was carried out using peripheral blood. The receptors derive from a human donor in a cohort sampled during active COVID-19. Both conserved end residues are part of each CDR3. D genes are given only for firm matches. Rows give clone size only sometimes, using once, few, many, or a class for an expanded clone.

D	size	J	V	DNA	CDR3
NA	NA	TRBJ1-1	TRBV2	TGTGCCAGCAGTGAAGCAAACACGGGGGCTTTCTTT	CASSEANTGAFF
NA	once	TRBJ2-6	TRBV16	TGTGCCAGCAGCCCGTCACAGAGCTCTGGGGCCAACGTCCTGACTTTC	CASSPSQSSGANVLTF
NA	NA	TRBJ2-5	TRBV7-9	TGTGCCAGCAGCGGGGCAGCAGAGACCCAGTACTTC	CASSGAAETQYF
NA	NA	TRBJ1-2	TRBV3-1/TRBV3-2	TGTGCCAGCAGCCAAGTGGGAGGGGTAGGCTACACCTTC	CASSQVGGVGYTF
NA	NA	TRBJ2-5	TRBV5-6	TGTGCCAGCAGCTTGGGAACAGGTCAAGAGACCCAGTACTTC	CASSLGTGQETQYF
NA	once	TRBJ2-3	TRBV19	TGTGCCAGTAAACCCGGGTGGGGCACAGATACGCAGTATTTT	CASKPGWGTDTQYF
TRBD2	NA	TRBJ2-1	TRBV5-4	TGTGCCAGCGGATTTAGCGGGGGGGCTTACAATGAGCAGTTCTTC	CASGFSGGAYNEQFF
NA	NA	TRBJ1-2	TRBV6-5	TGTGCCAGCAGTTACTCAGGGGGGGAAGGCTATGGCTACACCTTC	CASSYSGGEGYGYTF
TRBD1	NA	TRBJ1-6	TRBV6-5	TGTGCCAGCAGTACGGACAGGGGTTATTCACCCCTCCACTTT	CASSTDRGYSPLHF
NA	NA	TRBJ1-3	TRBV4-2	TGTGCCAGCAGTACCCCCCTCCGGAGTCCTGGAAACACCATATATTTT	CASSTPLRSPGNTIYF
NA	few	TRBJ2-7	TRBV27	TGTGCCAGCAGTTTCTCCGGGTTTACCTACGAGCAGTACTTC	CASSFSGFTYEQYF
NA	NA	TRBJ2-3	TRBV29-1	TGCAGCGTTGACAGGGAAAGCACAGATACGCAGTATTTT	CSVDRESTDTQYF
NA	NA	TRBJ1-5	TRBV19	TGTGCCAGTAGTTCCAGGGTGAATCAGCCCCAGCATTTT	CASSSRVNQPQHF
NA	NA	TRBJ2-1	TRBV30	TGTGCCTGGAGTTCGCTAGCTCGGTACAATGAGCAGTTCTTC	CAWSSLARYNEQFF
TRBD1	NA	TRBJ2-3	TRBV20-1	TGCAGTGCTAGTGAGACAGGGGAACCCACAGATACGCAGTATTTT	CSASETGEPTDTQYF
NA	NA	TRBJ1-2	TRBV5-5	TGTGCCAGCAGCCTATCCTGGGCCCCCTTAGAGGGCTACACCTTC	CASSLSWAPLEGYTF
TRBD1	NA	TRBJ1-1	TRBV6-5	TGTGCCAGCAGTTACTCTTGGGCAGGGGGCGTCACTGAAGCTTTCTTT	CASSYSWAGGVTEAFF
NA	NA	TRBJ1-3	TRBV5-6	TGTGCCAGCAGCTCGAACCTTCACAGGGAACTTGGAAACACCATATATTTT	CASSSNLHRELGNTIYF
TRBD2	NA	TRBJ2-1	TRBV24-1	TGTGCCACCAGTGATTTGTACGGGGGGGTGAACAATGAGCAGTTCTTC	CATSDLYGGVNNEQFF
TRBD1	NA	TRBJ2-1	TRBV7-3	TGTGCCAGCAGCTTAATTGGACAGGGCAGGTTAATCGCGGACAATGAGCAGTTCTTC	CASSLIGQGRLIADNEQFF